These 2 T cell receptor beta chains share one sample of origin, sequenced in a study of blood T cell repertoires in acute mononucleosis. General study findings and limits: GLC-BM selection appeared to involve both TCR alpha and beta chains.

Time point described: acute infectious mononucleosis, at clinical presentation within 2 weeks of symptom onset (visit 1). Produced via immunoSEQ multiplex PCR; TCRdb's table is partial and in-frame only. The sample includes roughly 2,200 clones, approximately 67% of them seen just once. The material sequenced was EBV GLC epitope tetramer+ CD8+ T cells sorted from PBMCs, taken during acute infectious mononucleosis. Stated subset: CD8 T cells binding tetramer with EBV BMLF1 280-288 peptide (GLC-BM). These receptors came from a woman aged 18-29 years with infectious mononucleosis caused by EBV.

About this clone: A far larger clone lies a single base away; this is likely a read error. The chain employs TRBV9 and TRBJ2-7; TRBD2 is a possible D gene (6 bases). Trimming took 5 bases from V and 7 from J, leaving 16 bases between them. The length of the CDR3 is 13 residues. CDR1 is SGDLS and CDR2 is YYNGEE in the germline V gene. CDR3 nucleotides: TGTGCCAGCAGTTCGGTGGGGGGAGATGAGCAGTACTTC. This codes for CASSSVGGDEQYF.

The chain has TRBV29-1 and TRBJ1-4; maybe TRBD1 (6 bases). The germline gives CDR1 SQVTM, CDR2 ANQGSEA. The CDR3 runs to 14 residues. Trimming took off 4 bases at V and 1 base at J, with 10 bases between the two ends. The CDR3 DNA reads TGCAGCGTTGGTGCACAGGGAACTAATGAAAAACTGTTTTTT. Translating it yields CSVGAQGTNEKLFF.